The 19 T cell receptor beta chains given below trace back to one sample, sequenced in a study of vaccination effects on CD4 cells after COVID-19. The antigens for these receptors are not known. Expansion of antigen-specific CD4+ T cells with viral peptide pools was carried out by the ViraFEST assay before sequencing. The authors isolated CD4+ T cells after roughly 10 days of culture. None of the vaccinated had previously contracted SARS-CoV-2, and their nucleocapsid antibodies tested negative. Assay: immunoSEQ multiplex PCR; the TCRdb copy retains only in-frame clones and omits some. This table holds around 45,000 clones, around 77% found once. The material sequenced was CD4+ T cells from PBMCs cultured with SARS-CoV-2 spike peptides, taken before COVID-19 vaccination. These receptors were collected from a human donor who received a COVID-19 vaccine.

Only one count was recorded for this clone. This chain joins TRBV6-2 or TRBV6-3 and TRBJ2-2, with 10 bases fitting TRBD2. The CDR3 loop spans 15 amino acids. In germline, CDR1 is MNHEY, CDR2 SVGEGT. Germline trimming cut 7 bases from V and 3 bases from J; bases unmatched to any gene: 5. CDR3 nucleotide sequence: TGTGCCAGCAACCCCAGCGGGGGGGACACCGGGGAGCTGTTTTTT. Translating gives CASNPSGGDTGELFF.

Here the CDR3 DNA reads TGTGCCACCAGTGATTTTTGGACAGGGGGCATCGGGGAGCTGTTTTTT. Its translation is CATSDFWTGGIGELFF. The chain is built from TRBV24-1 and TRBJ2-2, with TRBD1 matching 11 bases. Losses at the gene ends were 1 base for V and 7 bases for J; bases not matched to a gene: 4. The CDR3 covers 16 residues. Germline V lookup: CDR1 KGHDR, CDR2 SFDVKD.

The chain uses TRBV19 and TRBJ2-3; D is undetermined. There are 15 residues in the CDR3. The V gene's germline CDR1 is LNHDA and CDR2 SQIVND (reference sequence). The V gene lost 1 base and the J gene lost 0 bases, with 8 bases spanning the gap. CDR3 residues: CASSIGARSTDTQYF. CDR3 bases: TGTGCCAGTAGTATAGGGGCCCGGAGCACAGATACGCAGTATTTT.

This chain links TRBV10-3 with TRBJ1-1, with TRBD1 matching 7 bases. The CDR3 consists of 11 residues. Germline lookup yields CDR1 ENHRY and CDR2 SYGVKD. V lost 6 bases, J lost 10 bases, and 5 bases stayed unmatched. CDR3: CAIRGEGAAFF. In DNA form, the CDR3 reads TGTGCCATCAGGGGGGAGGGGGCAGCTTTCTTT.

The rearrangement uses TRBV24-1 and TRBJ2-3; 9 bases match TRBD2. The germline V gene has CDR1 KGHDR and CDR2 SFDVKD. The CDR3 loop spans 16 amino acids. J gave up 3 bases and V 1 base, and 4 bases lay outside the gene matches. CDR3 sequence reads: CATSDFASGVTDTQYF. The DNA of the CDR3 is TGTGCCACCAGTGATTTCGCTAGCGGGGTGACAGATACGCAGTATTTT.

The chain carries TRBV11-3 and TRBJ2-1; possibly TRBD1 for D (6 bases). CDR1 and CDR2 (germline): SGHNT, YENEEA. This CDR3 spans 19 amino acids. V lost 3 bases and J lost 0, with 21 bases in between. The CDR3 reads CASSFSDPLQGSSYNEQFF. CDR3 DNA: TGTGCCAGCAGCTTCTCAGACCCTCTACAGGGAAGCTCCTACAATGAGCAGTTCTTC.

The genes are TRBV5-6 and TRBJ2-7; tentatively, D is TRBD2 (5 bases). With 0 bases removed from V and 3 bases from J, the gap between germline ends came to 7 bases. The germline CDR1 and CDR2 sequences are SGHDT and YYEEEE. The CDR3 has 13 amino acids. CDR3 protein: CASSLARVYEQYV. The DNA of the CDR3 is TGTGCCAGCAGCTTGGCGCGGGTCTACGAGCAGTACGTC.

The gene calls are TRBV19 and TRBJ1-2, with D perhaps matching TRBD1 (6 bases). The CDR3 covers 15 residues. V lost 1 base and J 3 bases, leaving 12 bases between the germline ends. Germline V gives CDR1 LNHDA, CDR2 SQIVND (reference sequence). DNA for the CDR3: TGTGCCAGTAGTATAGGCCCGCAGGGGTACTATGGCTACACCTTC. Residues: CASSIGPQGYYGYTF. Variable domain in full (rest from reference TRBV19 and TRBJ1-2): DGGITQSPKYLFRKEGQNVTLSCEQNLNHDAMYWYRQDPGQGLRLIYYSQIVNDFQKGDIAEGYSVSREKKESFPLTVTSAQKNPTAFYLCASSIGPQGYYGYTFGSGTRLTVV.

CDR3 protein: CASSPDRSSYNEQFF. The CDR3 DNA reads as TGTGCCAGCAGTCCGGACAGGAGCTCCTACAATGAGCAGTTCTTC. The chain is built from TRBV6-5 and TRBJ2-1, with 7 bases fitting TRBD1. With 5 bases clipped from V and 0 bases from J, the junction kept 4 bases outside the gene matches. The CDR3 runs 15 residues. Looked up from germline, CDR1 is MNHEY and CDR2 is SVGAGI.

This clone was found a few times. The CDR3 DNA reads as TGTGCCTGGACTCTCGCAGGGGTGAATTCACCCCTCCACTTT. Amino acid sequence: CAWTLAGVNSPLHF. This chain joins TRBV30 and TRBJ1-6; tentative D call: TRBD1 (6 bases). V gave up 4 bases and J gave up 7 bases, with 14 bases separating them. The CDR3 has 14 residues. CDR1 and CDR2 (germline): GTSNPN, SVGIG (reference sequence).

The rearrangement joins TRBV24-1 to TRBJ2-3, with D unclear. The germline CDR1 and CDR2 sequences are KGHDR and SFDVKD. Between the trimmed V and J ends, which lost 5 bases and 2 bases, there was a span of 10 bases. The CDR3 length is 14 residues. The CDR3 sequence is CATSVTYPTDTQYF. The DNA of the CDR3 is TGTGCCACCAGTGTGACTTACCCCACAGATACGCAGTATTTT.

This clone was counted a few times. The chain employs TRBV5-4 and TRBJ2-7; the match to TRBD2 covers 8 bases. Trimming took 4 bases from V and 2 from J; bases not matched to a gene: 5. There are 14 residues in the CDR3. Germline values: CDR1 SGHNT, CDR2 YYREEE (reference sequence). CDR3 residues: CASSAGLVAYEQYV. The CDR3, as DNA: TGTGCCAGCAGCGCGGGACTAGTAGCCTACGAGCAGTACGTC.

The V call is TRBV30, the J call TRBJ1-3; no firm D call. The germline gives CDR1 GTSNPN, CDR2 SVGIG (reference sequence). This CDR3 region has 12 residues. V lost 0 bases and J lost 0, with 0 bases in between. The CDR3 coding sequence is TGTGCCTGGAGTGTCTCTGGAAACACCATATATTTT. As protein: CAWSVSGNTIYF.

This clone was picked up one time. The CDR3 DNA reads as TGTGCCAGTAGTAGGGACACTTCGGTCAACTATGGCTACACCTTC. Protein: CASSRDTSVNYGYTF. V gene TRBV19 combines with J gene TRBJ1-2, with D maybe TRBD1 (6 bases). Germline V lookup: CDR1 LNHDA, CDR2 SQIVND (reference sequence). The CDR3 spans 15 residues. V was pared by 4 bases and J by 2 bases, with 14 bases between.

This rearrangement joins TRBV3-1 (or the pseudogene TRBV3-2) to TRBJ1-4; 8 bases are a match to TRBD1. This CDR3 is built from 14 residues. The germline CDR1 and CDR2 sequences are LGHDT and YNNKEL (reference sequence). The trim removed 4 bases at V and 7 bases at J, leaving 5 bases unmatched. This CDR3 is CASSRDRSFEKLFF. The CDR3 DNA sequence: TGTGCCAGCAGCCGGGACAGGAGTTTTGAAAAACTGTTTTTT.

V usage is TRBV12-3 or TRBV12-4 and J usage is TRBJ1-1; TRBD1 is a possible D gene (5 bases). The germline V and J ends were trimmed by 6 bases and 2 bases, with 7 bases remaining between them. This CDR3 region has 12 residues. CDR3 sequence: CASRQGNTEAFF. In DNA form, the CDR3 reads TGTGCCAGCAGGCAGGGAAACACTGAAGCTTTCTTT.

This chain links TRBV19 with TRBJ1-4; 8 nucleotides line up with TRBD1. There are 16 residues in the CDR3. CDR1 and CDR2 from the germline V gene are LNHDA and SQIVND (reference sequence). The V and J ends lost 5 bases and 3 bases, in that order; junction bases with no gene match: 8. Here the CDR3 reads CASSPQGALANEKLFF. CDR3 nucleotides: TGTGCCAGTAGTCCGCAGGGGGCTCTAGCTAATGAAAAACTGTTTTTT.

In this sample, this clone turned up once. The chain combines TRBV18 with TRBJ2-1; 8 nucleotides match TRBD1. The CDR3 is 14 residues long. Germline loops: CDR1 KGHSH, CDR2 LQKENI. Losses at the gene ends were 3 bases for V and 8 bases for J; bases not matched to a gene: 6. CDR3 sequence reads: CASSPGQGMDEQFF. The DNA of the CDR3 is TGTGCCAGCTCACCCGGACAGGGCATGGATGAGCAGTTCTTC.

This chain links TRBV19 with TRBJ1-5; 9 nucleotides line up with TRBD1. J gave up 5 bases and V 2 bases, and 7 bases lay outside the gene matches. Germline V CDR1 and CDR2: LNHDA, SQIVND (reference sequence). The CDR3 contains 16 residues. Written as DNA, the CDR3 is TGTGCCAGTAGTATACTCGGGACAGGGAAGGATCAGCCCCAGCATTTT. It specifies CASSILGTGKDQPQHF.